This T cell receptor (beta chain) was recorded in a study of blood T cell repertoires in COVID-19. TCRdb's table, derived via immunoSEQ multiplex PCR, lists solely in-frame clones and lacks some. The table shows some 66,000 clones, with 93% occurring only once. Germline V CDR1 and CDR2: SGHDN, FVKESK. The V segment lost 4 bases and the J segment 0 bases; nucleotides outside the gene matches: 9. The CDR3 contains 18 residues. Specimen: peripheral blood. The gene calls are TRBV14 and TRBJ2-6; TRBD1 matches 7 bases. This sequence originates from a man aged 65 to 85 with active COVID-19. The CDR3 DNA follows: TGTGCCAGCAGCCCGCTGGACAGGCTGGTCTCTGGGGCCAACGTCCTGACTTTC. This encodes CASSPLDRLVSGANVLTF. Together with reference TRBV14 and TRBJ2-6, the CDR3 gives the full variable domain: EAGVTQFPSHSVIEKGQTVTLRCDPISGHDNLYWYRRVMGKEIKFLLHFVKESKQDESGMPNNRFLAERTGGTYSTLKVQPAELEDSGVYFCASSPLDRLVSGANVLTFGAGSRLTVL.